The rows below give T cell receptor beta chains drawn from one sample of a study of blood T cells in healthy people across ages. One entry per CDR3 protein, called by TCRdb with MiXCR from the 5' RACE reads. Among almost 550,000 distinct CDR3 sequences, about 25% were seen once, and the ten largest hold under 9%. These same records also appear under a second study, on T cells of mothers and their children.

Sequenced sample: blood. The receptors were sampled from a boy younger than 18 in good health. CDR3s include the opening cysteine and the closing phenylalanine or tryptophan. D genes are given only for firm matches. Clone size is given for some rows only: seen once, a few or many times, or a class if the clone is expanded.

>TRBV7-2|.|.|TRBJ1-2
TGTGCCAGCAGCCCTACCCCCAGATGGGGACGTGAGGGCTACACCTTC
CASSPTPRWGREGYTF
>TRBV13|.|.|TRBJ2-3
TGTGCCAGCAGCCTGAAATACCCCACAGATACGCAGTATTTT
CASSLKYPTDTQYF
>TRBV12-3/TRBV12-4|.|.|TRBJ2-2
TGTGCCAGCAGTTCATCCGGGACACAGGCCGGGGAGCTGTTTTTT
CASSSSGTQAGELFF
>TRBV7-2|.|.|TRBJ1-2
TGTGCCAGCAGCTCCGTCTCTGGGGGGTTCGGCTACACCTTC
CASSSVSGGFGYTF
>TRBV6-2/TRBV6-3|once|TRBD2|TRBJ2-1
TGTGCCAGCAGCAGCGGGAGCCTTTACAATGAGCAGTTCTTC
CASSSGSLYNEQFF
>TRBV10-3|.|TRBD1|TRBJ2-7
TGTGCCATCAGTGAATTCACCCTCCGGGACAGGGGCAACGAGCAGTACTTC
CAISEFTLRDRGNEQYF
>TRBV20-1|few|.|TRBJ2-1
TGCAGTGTTGGAGAGACACTACCCTACAATGAGCAGTTCTTC
CSVGETLPYNEQFF
>TRBV4-3|few|.|TRBJ2-1
TGCGCCAGCAGCCAAGATGTGGGGGAAGCCTACAATGAGCAGTTCTTC
CASSQDVGEAYNEQFF
>TRBV5-1|.|.|TRBJ2-3
TGCGCCAGCAGCTTGAGGCAGGTGACAGATACGCAGTATTTT
CASSLRQVTDTQYF
>TRBV20-1|.|.|TRBJ1-1
TGCAGTGCTAGAATCTCGGCAGGTACGGGCACTGAAGCTTTCTTT
CSARISAGTGTEAFF
>TRBV7-2|few|.|TRBJ2-7
TGTGCCAGCAGCTTAGGGTTCCACGGGGGCTCCTACGAGCAGTACTTC
CASSLGFHGGSYEQYF
>TRBV4-3|.|TRBD2|TRBJ2-2
TGCGCCAGCAGCCAAGATCGAGGACTAGCGGCGGCCGGGGAGCTGTTTTTT
CASSQDRGLAAAGELFF
>TRBV7-2|.|.|TRBJ2-1
TGTGCCAGCAGCTTAGCGCGACTAGATGGGCAGTTCTTC
CASSLARLDGQFF
>TRBV28|.|.|TRBJ2-3
TGTGCCAGCAGTCTCTTTTTGGGGGGGCCCAACACAGATACGCAGTATTTT
CASSLFLGGPNTDTQYF
>TRBV29-1|.|.|TRBJ1-2
TGCAGCGTTGAAGCGGCGGGACGGGATGGCTACACCTTC
CSVEAAGRDGYTF
>TRBV28|.|.|TRBJ2-2
TGTGCCAGCAGTTTGGGGCAGATCACCGGGGAGCTGTTTTTT
CASSLGQITGELFF
>TRBV2|.|.|TRBJ1-2
TGTGCCAGCAGTGAAGCGCGGGTAGTGACAGAGGGAGCCGCTTATTTGGGGGGCTACACCTTC
CASSEARVVTEGAAYLGGYTF
>TRBV20-1|.|.|TRBJ2-7
TGCAGTGCTAATAACGGCGGAGCGAGCTCCTACGAGCAGTACTTC
CSANNGGASSYEQYF
>TRBV20-1|many|TRBD2|TRBJ2-1
TGCAGTGCTCTGCCTCTAGCGGGAGTGCACAATGAGCAGTTCTTC
CSALPLAGVHNEQFF
>TRBV7-2|.|.|TRBJ1-2
TGTGCCAGCAGCTTAGGTCCGGACCCTCGCTATGGCTACACCTTC
CASSLGPDPRYGYTF
>TRBV15|few|.|TRBJ1-5
TGTGCCACCAGCAGAACGGGGGAAGCCAGTCAGCCCCAGCATTTT
CATSRTGEASQPQHF
>TRBV4-3|few|TRBD1|TRBJ1-5
TGCGCCAGCAGCCAAGATCAGGGGGGAGATCAGCCCCAGCATTTT
CASSQDQGGDQPQHF
>TRBV20-1|few|TRBD1|TRBJ1-6
TGCAGTGCTAGAGTCTCCTCTACAGGGGGATATAATTCACCCCTCCACTTT
CSARVSSTGGYNSPLHF
>TRBV27|many|.|TRBJ1-2
TGTGCCAGCAGTTTAGAGGGGCTCTCCTATGGCTACACCTTC
CASSLEGLSYGYTF
>TRBV25-1|.|.|TRBJ1-6
TGTGCCAGCAGTGAATCAACAGGATCTAATTCACCCCTCCACTTT
CASSESTGSNSPLHF
>TRBV6-1|.|TRBD1|TRBJ2-7
TGTGCCAGCAGTACCCACAGGGGCTACGAGCAGTACTTC
CASSTHRGYEQYF
>TRBV9|few|TRBD2|TRBJ2-1
TGTGCCAGCAGCGTTAGCGGGAGCCCAGACAATGGGCAGTTCTTC
CASSVSGSPDNGQFF
>TRBV6-5|few|.|TRBJ2-5
TGTGCCAGCACCCACGGGGAGACCCAGTACTTC
CASTHGETQYF
>TRBV10-3|.|TRBD1|TRBJ2-7
TGTGCCACCAAAAAAAGCGATAAAACAGGGGGAGACCCTTACGAGCAGTACTTC
CATKKSDKTGGDPYEQYF
>TRBV20-1|few|TRBD2|TRBJ2-5
TGCAGTGCTAATGGACTAGCGGGGGGAACCGCCAAGACCCAGTACTTC
CSANGLAGGTAKTQYF
>TRBV28|few|TRBD1|TRBJ1-2
TGTGCCAGCAGTTCCTCCGGGACAGGAGTACGATACTATGGCTACACCTTC
CASSSSGTGVRYYGYTF
>TRBV4-1|.|TRBD1|TRBJ1-3
TGCGCCAGCAGCCATCCCTTCGACAGGGTAGTTGGAAACACCATATATTTT
CASSHPFDRVVGNTIYF
>TRBV7-2|few|TRBD2|TRBJ2-3
TGTGCCAGCAGCCCCCGGACTAGCGGGAGTACGGATGCGCAGTATTTT
CASSPRTSGSTDAQYF
>TRBV5-1|.|.|TRBJ1-6
TGCGCCAGCAGTTCCGACGGGAGCTCCTATAATTCACCCCTCCACTTT
CASSSDGSSYNSPLHF
>TRBV27|once|TRBD1|TRBJ1-2
TGTGCCAGCAGTTTCCAGGACAGGGGGCGCGGAGGCTACACCTTC
CASSFQDRGRGGYTF
>TRBV7-9|.|TRBD1|TRBJ2-7
TGTGCCAGCAGCCTCGACAGGGTCTACGAGCAGTACTTC
CASSLDRVYEQYF
>TRBV5-1|few|TRBD1|TRBJ2-7
TGCGCCAGCAGCTCGGGACAGGATTACTCCTACGAGCAGTACTTC
CASSSGQDYSYEQYF
>TRBV6-1|many|.|TRBJ2-1
TGTGCCAGCAGTCCCGACTCAAATGAGCAGTTCTTC
CASSPDSNEQFF
>TRBV12-3/TRBV12-4|.|TRBD1|TRBJ2-3
TGTGCCAGCAGAAGGGACAGATCATATTTT
CASRRDRSYF
>TRBV7-2|.|.|TRBJ1-6
TGTGCCAGCACCTCGGACAGCTCCTATAATTCACCCCTCCACTTT
CASTSDSSYNSPLHF
>TRBV29-1|.|.|TRBJ1-3
TGCAGTGCCAGGTCTGGAAACACCATATATTTT
CSARSGNTIYF
>TRBV12-3/TRBV12-4|few|.|TRBJ2-2
TGTGCCAGCAGTTTCCCCCGCGGGGAGCTGTTTTTT
CASSFPRGELFF
>TRBV4-2|few|TRBD2|TRBJ2-5
TGTGCCAGCAGCCAAGGTATTAGCGGGAGTGGTGCGGAGACCCAGTACTTC
CASSQGISGSGAETQYF
>TRBV5-1|.|TRBD2|TRBJ2-1
TGCGCCAGCAGCTTGGTCGCTAGCGGGAGTTACAATGAGCAGTTCTTC
CASSLVASGSYNEQFF
>TRBV27|.|TRBD1|TRBJ1-2
TGTGCCAGCAGGAAGGACAGGGAAGCCCCGAGGGGCTACACCTTC
CASRKDREAPRGYTF